This TCR beta chain was captured in a study of technical replicates of blood from a few donors. This table comes from immunoSEQ multiplex PCR, and its TCRdb copy is limited to in-frame clones, with some not included. Counted here are tens of thousands of clones, 94% occurring once; the ten biggest clones make up around 0.24%. Per the germline V gene, CDR1 is SGHNT and CDR2 is YYREEE (reference sequence). The CDR3 totals 14 residues. V was shortened by 0 bases and J by 4 bases, with 10 bases between the two germline ends. This receptor was identified in a human donor in good health. The sample was T cells isolated from PBMCs. The V gene is TRBV5-4, the J gene TRBJ1-1, with D hard to call. The CDR3 loop reads CASSLDSDTTEAFF. The CDR3 nucleotides read TGTGCCAGCAGCTTGGACAGTGACACCACTGAAGCTTTCTTT.